One and the same sample provided the 23 T cell receptor beta chains below, sequenced in a study of human T cells and chemical hapten exposure. TCRdb itself ran the RACE reads through MiXCR, one entry per CDR3 protein. This sample has roughly 90,000 distinct CDR3 sequences; around 10% occur once, and the top ten carry 3.6%. The time point here: pre-sensitization, week 0. Treatment denoted: therapeutic diphenylcyclopropenone sensitization with weekly scalp DPC. The material sequenced was whole blood, taken in connection with sensitization to the hapten diphenylcyclopropenone (DPC). These receptors all stem from a woman in her thirties or forties with alopecia areata. Some clones in this sample may be carry-over from other donors' samples.

This sequence joins TRBV29-1 and TRBJ2-6, with unresolved D. The length of the CDR3 is 15 residues. V lost 4 bases and J 0 bases, leaving 10 bases between the germline ends. Germline lookup yields CDR1 SQVTM and CDR2 ANQGSEA. The CDR3 region has the DNA TGCAGCGTTGTTTTCCCCAGCTCTGGGGCCAACGTCCTGACTTTC. This encodes CSVVFPSSGANVLTF.

This clonotype was observed a few times. The J gene is TRBJ2-1, the V gene TRBV5-4; 8 nucleotides align to TRBD1. Per germline, CDR1 SGHNT and CDR2 YYREEE (reference sequence). With V trimmed by 0 bases and J by 9 bases, 5 bases remained unmatched. This CDR3 is built from 14 residues. Written as DNA, the CDR3 is TGTGCCAGCAGCTTGGGGCAGGGGGCTGGTGAGCAGTTCTTC. Translation gives CASSLGQGAGEQFF.

This clonotype was counted a few times. V usage is TRBV30 and J usage is TRBJ1-1, with 8 bases identical to TRBD1. With V trimmed by 3 bases and J by 10 bases, 7 bases remained unmatched. There are 12 residues in the CDR3. Germline V CDR1 and CDR2: GTSNPN, SVGIG (reference sequence). The DNA for the CDR3 is TGTGCCTGGAGGACTACCACAGGGGGAGCTTTCTTT. It yields the protein CAWRTTTGGAFF. The variable domain in full, completed from reference TRBV30 and TRBJ1-1, reads SQTIHQWPATLVQPVGSPLSLECTVEGTSNPNLYWYRQAAGRGLQLLFYSVGIGQISSEVPQNLSASRPQDRQFILSSKKLLLSDSGFYLCAWRTTTGGAFFGQGTRLTVV.

This clonotype was observed a handful of times. The J gene is TRBJ2-1, the V gene TRBV5-1; D call uncertain. CDR3 size: 13 residues. CDR1 and CDR2 from the germline V gene are SGHRS and YFSETQ. Trimming removed 5 bases from V and 5 bases from J, with 11 bases in between. Written as DNA, the CDR3 is TGCGCCAGCAGGGCCGGAACCGACAATGAGCAGTTCTTC. This encodes CASRAGTDNEQFF.

This clonotype came up a few times. The chain is built from TRBV10-3 and TRBJ2-3; 13 bases are a match to TRBD2. The germline V gene encodes CDR1 ENHRY and CDR2 SYGVKD. This CDR3 comprises 17 residues. With 2 bases clipped from V and 3 bases from J, the junction kept 5 bases outside the gene matches. CDR3 amino acids: CAISELGTSGATDTQYF. The DNA for the CDR3 is TGTGCCATCAGTGAGCTCGGGACTAGCGGGGCTACAGATACGCAGTATTTT.

This clonotype has at least ten counts. The chain combines TRBV12-3 or TRBV12-4 with TRBJ2-3; the D is unclear. V gave up 6 bases and J gave up 0 bases, with 16 bases separating them. This CDR3 is built from 16 residues. The CDR3 loop is CASRYRRDTSTDTQYF. The CDR3 DNA is TGTGCCAGCAGATACCGTAGGGATACTAGCACAGATACGCAGTATTTT.

In its sample, this clonotype was seen many times. The chain carries TRBV7-2 and TRBJ2-2, with a weak D call TRBD1 (5 bases). V lost 1 base and J lost 5, with 8 bases in between. The germline V gene has CDR1 SGHTA and CDR2 FQGNSA. The CDR3 is 14 amino acids. DNA for the CDR3: TGTGCCAGCAGCTTAGAAAAGGGGACCGGGGAGCTGTTTTTT. Its translation: CASSLEKGTGELFF.

This clonotype was detected only a few times. The chain combines TRBV4-1 with TRBJ1-2, with 7 bases identical to TRBD1. This CDR3 region has 16 residues. J was trimmed by 3 bases and V by 2 bases; bases with no gene match: 9. Per germline, CDR1 MGHRA and CDR2 YSYEKL. This CDR3 reads CASSQLTGADDYGYTF. CDR3 coding DNA: TGCGCCAGCAGCCAACTAACAGGGGCGGATGACTATGGCTACACCTTC.

The chain uses TRBV6-2 or TRBV6-3 and TRBJ2-7; 11 bases agree with TRBD2. With V trimmed by 6 bases and J by 2 bases, 9 bases remained unmatched. CDR1 and CDR2 (germline): MNHEY, SVGEGT. The CDR3 has 16 amino acids. As DNA, the CDR3 is TGTGCCAGCAGACCCGTTGGACTAGCGGGTACCTACGAGCAGTACTTC. This translates into CASRPVGLAGTYEQYF.

The rearrangement uses TRBV6-4 and TRBJ2-2; a weak D match, TRBD1 (5 bases). Germline CDR1 is MRHNA and CDR2 is SNTAGT. This CDR3 is 14 amino acids long. V dropped 0 bases and J dropped 6 bases, with 8 bases sitting between them. The CDR3 DNA follows: TGTGCCAGCAGTGACTCAGAAGGGGCCGGGGAGCTGTTTTTT. It encodes CASSDSEGAGELFF.

This clonotype was counted at least ten times. The V and J genes are TRBV7-9 and TRBJ2-5; D ambiguous. Trimming removed 5 bases from V and 7 bases from J, with 17 bases in between. The germline V gene encodes CDR1 SEHNR and CDR2 FQNEAQ (reference sequence). This CDR3 is built from 14 residues. CDR3 nucleotide sequence: TGTGCCAGCAGCCAACCTGTGGGGTTGGGGACCCAGTACTTC. Its protein product is CASSQPVGLGTQYF.

This clonotype was seen more than once but under ten times. Sequence at one end of the junction differs from germline and may be a read error. The chain combines TRBV20-1 with TRBJ2-3, with D maybe TRBD2 (5 bases). CDR1 and CDR2 from the germline V gene are DFQATT and SNEGSKA (reference sequence). CDR3 length: 13 residues. The CDR3 region is CSAPRLATDTQFF. As DNA, the CDR3 is TGCAGTGCCCCCCGGCTAGCCACAGATACGCAGTTTTTT.

This clonotype was recorded a few times. This chain links TRBV5-1 with TRBJ1-5; D uncertain. The CDR3 runs 14 residues. CDR1 SGHRS and CDR2 YFSETQ come from the germline V gene. The ends were cut back, 0 bases at V and 3 bases at J, with 7 bases in the middle. The DNA for the CDR3 is TGCGCCAGCAGCTTGGTCGGGGACAATCAGCCCCAGCATTTT. It encodes CASSLVGDNQPQHF.

This clonotype was counted only a few times. The genes are TRBV14 and TRBJ2-7, with D tentatively TRBD1 (6 bases). Germline CDR1 SGHDN, CDR2 FVKESK. Trimming took 2 bases from V and 3 from J, leaving 11 bases between them. The CDR3 has 14 residues. The CDR3 reads CASSQLEDSYEQYF. The DNA for the CDR3 is TGTGCCAGCAGCCAACTCGAGGACAGCTACGAGCAGTACTTC.

This clonotype turned up a few times. A read error may account for a junction end that differs from germline. The chain links TRBV12-3 or TRBV12-4 to TRBJ2-4; TRBD1 or TRBD2 may be the D gene (5 bases each). The CDR3 contains 15 residues. DNA for the CDR3: TGTGCCAGCACTCAGAGGGGCTTGGCCAGAAACATTCAGTACTTC. This codes for CASTQRGLARNIQYF.

The chain is built from TRBV7-9 and TRBJ2-1; D is unresolved. V dropped 1 base and J dropped 2 bases, with 12 bases sitting between them. Germline values: CDR1 SEHNR, CDR2 FQNEAQ (reference sequence). The CDR3 contains 16 residues. The CDR3 nucleotides read TGTGCCAGCAGCTTAGGTCTGACTGCGGCCTACAATGAGCAGTTCTTC. Amino acid sequence: CASSLGLTAAYNEQFF.

There are a few counts of this clonotype. CDR3 coding DNA: TGTGCCAGCTCACCGCTAGCGGTCCGGGATACGCAGTATTTT. Amino acid sequence: CASSPLAVRDTQYF. This chain joins TRBV18 and TRBJ2-3; 7 bases map to TRBD2. The CDR3 length is 14 residues. J was trimmed by 6 bases and V by 3 bases; bases with no gene match: 6. Germline CDR1 is KGHSH and CDR2 is LQKENI.

This clonotype came up a few times. The genes are TRBV19 and TRBJ2-5; 7 bases align to TRBD1. The CDR3 sequence is 14 residues long. J was trimmed by 3 bases and V by 2 bases; bases with no gene match: 3. In germline, CDR1 is LNHDA, CDR2 SQIVND (reference sequence). CDR3 sequence reads: CASSIIDREETQYF. The CDR3 DNA is TGTGCCAGTAGTATAATCGACAGGGAAGAGACCCAGTACTTC. Full variable domain (rest looked up from reference TRBV19 and TRBJ2-5): DGGITQSPKYLFRKEGQNVTLSCEQNLNHDAMYWYRQDPGQGLRLIYYSQIVNDFQKGDIAEGYSVSREKKESFPLTVTSAQKNPTAFYLCASSIIDREETQYFGPGTRLLVL.

The gene calls are TRBV11-2 and TRBJ2-2; no firm D call. Germline V gene sequence: CDR1 SGHAT, CDR2 FQNNGV. Trimming took off 8 bases at V and 1 base at J, with 5 bases between the two ends. This CDR3 spans 12 amino acids. CDR3 bases: TGTGCCAGCGGACGGAACACCGGGGAGCTGTTTTTT. Encoded protein: CASGRNTGELFF.

The gene calls are TRBV29-1 and TRBJ2-7, with D unresolved. CDR3 size: 12 residues. The V end lost 4 bases, the J end lost 2 bases, and 9 bases lay between the germline ends. Germline V CDR1 and CDR2: SQVTM, ANQGSEA. The CDR3 loop is CSVGGLAYEQYF. The DNA for the CDR3 is TGCAGCGTTGGAGGATTAGCCTACGAGCAGTACTTC.

This clonotype was recorded a few times. This chain links TRBV6-5 with TRBJ2-7, with 7 bases identical to TRBD2. Germline-derived CDR1 and CDR2 are MNHEY and SVGAGI. CDR3 length: 15 amino acids. Trimming took 6 bases from V and 1 from J; bases not matched to a gene: 9. CDR3 sequence reads: CASSPTREASYEQYF. Here the CDR3 DNA reads TGTGCCAGCAGCCCTACCCGGGAGGCTTCCTACGAGCAGTACTTC.

Many counts were recorded for this clonotype. The CDR3 sequence: CASSLGDRDVGELFF. The CDR3 DNA is TGCGCCAGCAGCTTGGGGGACAGGGACGTCGGGGAGCTGTTTTTT. The chain couples TRBV5-1 to TRBJ2-2; 9 nucleotides align to TRBD1. Germline-derived CDR1 and CDR2 are SGHRS and YFSETQ. CDR3 length: 15 amino acids. With 0 bases clipped from V and 7 bases from J, the junction kept 4 bases outside the gene matches.

In its sample, this clonotype was seen many times. V and J are TRBV7-2 and TRBJ2-3; tentative D call: TRBD1 (6 bases). V gave up 5 bases and J gave up 1 base, with 16 bases separating them. The V gene's germline CDR1 is SGHTA and CDR2 FQGNSA. The CDR3 is 16 residues long. The DNA of the CDR3 is TGTGCCAGCAGCCCGGAACAGGGTAGGCGCACAGATACGCAGTATTTT. It yields the protein CASSPEQGRRTDTQYF.